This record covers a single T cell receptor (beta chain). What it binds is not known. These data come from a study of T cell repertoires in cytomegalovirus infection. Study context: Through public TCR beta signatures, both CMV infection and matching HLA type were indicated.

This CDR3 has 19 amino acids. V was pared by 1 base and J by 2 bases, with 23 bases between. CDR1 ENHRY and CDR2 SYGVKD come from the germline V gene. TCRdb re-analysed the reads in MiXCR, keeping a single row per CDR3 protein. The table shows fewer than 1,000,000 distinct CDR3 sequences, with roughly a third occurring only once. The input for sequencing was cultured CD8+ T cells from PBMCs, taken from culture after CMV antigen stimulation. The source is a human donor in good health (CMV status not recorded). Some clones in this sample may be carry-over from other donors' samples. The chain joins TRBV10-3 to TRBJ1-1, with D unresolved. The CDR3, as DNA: TGTGCCATCAGTGAGTTGGCAGAGTTGAAACGTACGGCAAACACTGAAGCTTTCTTT. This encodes CAISELAELKRTANTEAFF.